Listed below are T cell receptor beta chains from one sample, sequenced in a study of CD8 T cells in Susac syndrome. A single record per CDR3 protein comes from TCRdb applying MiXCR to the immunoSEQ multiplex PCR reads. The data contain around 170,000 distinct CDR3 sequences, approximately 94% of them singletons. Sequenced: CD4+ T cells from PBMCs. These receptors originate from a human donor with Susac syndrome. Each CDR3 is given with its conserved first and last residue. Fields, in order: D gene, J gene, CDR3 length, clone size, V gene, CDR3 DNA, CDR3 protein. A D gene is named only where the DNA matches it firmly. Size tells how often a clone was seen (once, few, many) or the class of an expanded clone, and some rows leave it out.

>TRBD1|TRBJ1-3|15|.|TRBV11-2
TGTGCCAGCCGAAGAACAGGGGAAACTGGAAACACCATATATTTT
CASRRTGETGNTIYF
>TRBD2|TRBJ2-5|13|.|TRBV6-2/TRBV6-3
TGTGCCAGCAGAGCGGGGGGGCCAGAGACCCAGTACTTC
CASRAGGPETQYF
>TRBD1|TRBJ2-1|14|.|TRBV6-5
TGTGCCAGCAGTCTGGGACAGGGCTACAATGAGCAGTTCTTC
CASSLGQGYNEQFF
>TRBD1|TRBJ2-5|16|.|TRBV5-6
TGTGCCAGCAGCTTAGGTCTGGGGACAGGTCAAGAGACCCAGTACTTC
CASSLGLGTGQETQYF
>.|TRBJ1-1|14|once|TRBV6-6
TGTGCCAGCAGCCTCGACACAGGAAACACTGAAGCTTTCTTT
CASSLDTGNTEAFF
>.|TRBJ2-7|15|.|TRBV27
TGTGCCAGCAGTTTATCGGCAGGGGGGTTTTACGAGCAGTACTTC
CASSLSAGGFYEQYF
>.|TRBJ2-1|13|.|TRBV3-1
TGTGCCAGCAGCCAAGCGGGGGGCGGTGAGCAGTTCTTC
CASSQAGGGEQFF
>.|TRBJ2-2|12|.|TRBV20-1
TGCAGTGCTGACAGGAACACCGGGGAGCTGTTTTTT
CSADRNTGELFF
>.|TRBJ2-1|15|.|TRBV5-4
TGTGCCAGCAGCTTGGTCAGGGATAGGGGCAATGAGCAGTTCTTC
CASSLVRDRGNEQFF
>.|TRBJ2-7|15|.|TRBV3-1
TGTGCCAGCAGCCAAGGTTTAAGACAGGCAGGCGAGCAGTACTTC
CASSQGLRQAGEQYF
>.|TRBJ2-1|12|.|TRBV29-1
TGCAGCGTCCGGGGAGAATACAATGAGCAGTTCTTC
CSVRGEYNEQFF
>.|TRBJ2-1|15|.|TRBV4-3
TGCGCCAGCAGCCAAGACAGGAATCCCTACAATGAGCAGTTCTTC
CASSQDRNPYNEQFF
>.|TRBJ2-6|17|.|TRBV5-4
TGTGCCAGCAGTCCGACAGGTTTTCCAGCTGGGGCCAACGTCCTGACTTTC
CASSPTGFPAGANVLTF
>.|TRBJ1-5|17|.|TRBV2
TGTGCCAGCAGTGGTTTCGTCAGGGCGTATAGCAATCAGCCCCAGCATTTT
CASSGFVRAYSNQPQHF
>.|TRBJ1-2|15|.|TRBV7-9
TGTGCCAGCAGCTTCGGGGGGGTACCTAACTATGGCTACACCTTC
CASSFGGVPNYGYTF
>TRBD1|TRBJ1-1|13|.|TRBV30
TGTGCCTGGAGTGTACAGGGGTACACTGAAGCTTTCTTT
CAWSVQGYTEAFF
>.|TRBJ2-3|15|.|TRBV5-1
TGCGCCAGCAGCTTGGGAGACTCTAGCACAGATACGCAGTATTTT
CASSLGDSSTDTQYF
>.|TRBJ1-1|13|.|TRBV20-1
TGCAGTGCCCCCCGGGGGTCGGACACTGAAGCTTTCTTT
CSAPRGSDTEAFF
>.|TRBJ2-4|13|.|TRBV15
TGTGCCACCGGAGGGACGGTAAAAAACATTCAGTACTTC
CATGGTVKNIQYF
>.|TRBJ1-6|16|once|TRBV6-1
TGTGCCAGCAGTGAAACGGGACGGATGAATAATTCACCCCTCCACTTT
CASSETGRMNNSPLHF
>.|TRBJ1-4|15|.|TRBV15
TGTGCCACCCGTAGGAGGGATGCAACTAATGAAAAACTGTTTTTT
CATRRRDATNEKLFF
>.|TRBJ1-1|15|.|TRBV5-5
TGTGCCAGCAGCTTGGGAGCAACTCGGAACACTGAAGCTTTCTTT
CASSLGATRNTEAFF
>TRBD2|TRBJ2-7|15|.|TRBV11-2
TGTGCCAGCAGCTTAGAAGCGGGGGGCCTTTACGAGCAGTACTTC
CASSLEAGGLYEQYF